This T cell receptor beta chain was recorded in a study of T cell responses to AZD1222 COVID-19 vaccine (dated by TCRdb to the early 2020s). With respect to the entire study: A total of 233 trial participants underwent TCR sequencing, of whom 207 had received two doses of AZD1222 and 26 had received two doses of the MenACWY control vaccine. Trial participants were enrolled into age subgroups of 18-55, 56-69 and 70-plus years, which contained 148, 28 and 57 TCR-sequenced participants, respectively.

CDR1 and CDR2, looked up from the germline V gene, are SGDLS and YYNGEE. V was cut back by 0 bases and J by 0 bases, leaving a gap of 7 bases between them. The cysteine opens and the phenylalanine closes a CDR3 of 15 amino acids. Only the CDR3 portion is preserved as DNA: 45 bases, with reading frame beginning at the first base. Note on this clone: The antigen it recognizes is unknown. The sample holds no much larger clone one base away, and base qualities are not on file.

The CDR3 regions of human TCRbeta chains were subjected to immunosequencing. The authors processed their data as follows. TCRs in the repertoires were matched against a reference library of SARS-CoV-2-specific TCRs that had been generated with the MIRA antigen-specificity platform. Breadth was defined as the fraction of unique TCRs that were SARS-CoV-2-associated. Depth was defined as the fraction of total T cells that were SARS-CoV-2-associated. Each spike-specific TCR was assigned to its reactive spike region and to a CD4 or CD8 class using the MIRA data. Log10-transformed breadth and depth values were compared by one-way ANOVA with Sidak's multiple comparisons tests. The immuneACCESS repertoire file appears here via TCRdb, limited to in-frame rearrangements. These files lack a portion of the clones; in checked studies, under half of the deficit traces to unresolved V genes, and the cause of the others is not known. V and J calls and clone size are those listed in that table; D and trimming were worked out from the DNA. The sample table holds some 200,000 clones, of which 85% to 95% were seen once. The ten top clones hold approximately 1% of the sample.

The intended sense of this specimen's time point label: about 28 days (+/-7) after the second vaccine dose. AZD1222 recipients with second doses at about 4 weeks or about 12 weeks were pooled, because spike-specific TCR depth and breadth did not differ between schedules. Vaccinee samples were obtained from the UK trials COV001 and COV002, which included a single-blind randomized controlled phase 2/3 trial of AZD1222 (ChAdOx1 nCoV-19) in healthy adults. For TCRbeta chain sequencing, PBMC samples were collected from trial participants at day 0 and at day 28 after the second dose. Results and caveats for the whole study, not just this receptor: Only five to seven AZD1222 recipients were SARS-CoV-2 seropositive at baseline, limiting conclusions about previously exposed vaccinees. Spike-specific TCR breadth and depth rose significantly after two AZD1222 doses compared with day 0 and with MenACWY recipients. CD4 TCRs associated with the vaccine covered the entire spike protein, and the dominant responses were in regions 160-218 and 743-854. In the small 56-69-year group, the increase in depth fell short of significance, most likely because of low power. Participants were mostly white British, with more females than males. The authors suggested clonal diversity may have been underestimated. Epitopes outside the regions mutated in the B.1.351 and B.1.1.7 variants were reportedly recognized by nearly half of the unique spike-specific TCRs. No day 14 peak-response samples were available, so repertoires were characterized only after the peak T cell response.

The source of this sequence is an adult who received the AZD1222 COVID-19 vaccine. Source: peripheral blood, taken 28 days after the second AZD1222 dose. Recombination linked TRBV9 to TRBJ1-3, with an unclear D gene assignment. CDR3 loop: CASSVGAISGNTIYF. The nucleotide sequence reads TGTGCCAGCAGCGTAGGGGCCATCTCTGGAAACACCATATATTTT.